Listed below are T cell receptor beta chains from one sample, sequenced in a study of CD8 T cells in Susac syndrome. Using its own MiXCR run on the immunoSEQ multiplex PCR reads, TCRdb lists one record per CDR3 protein. The table includes approximately 110,000 distinct CDR3 sequences, 95% to 98% detected once. What was sequenced was CD4+ T cells from PBMCs. Receptor source: a human donor in good health. The CDR3 runs from the conserved cysteine through the conserved F or W. Each record gives: V gene, J gene, clone size, D gene, CDR3 DNA, CDR3 protein. D genes are given only for firm matches. The listing skips clone size in some rows; elsewhere it reads once, few, many or a size class.

TRBV5-1	TRBJ2-7	NA	NA	TGCGCCAGCAGCTTCGGGTCCTACTACGAGCAGTACTTC	CASSFGSYYEQYF
TRBV7-2	TRBJ2-7	NA	TRBD1	TGTGCCAGCAGCTTAAGACAGGGCTCCTACGAGCAGTACTTC	CASSLRQGSYEQYF
TRBV5-1	TRBJ1-5	once	NA	TGCGCCAGCAGCTTAGGGAGCCTCAATCAGCCCCAGCATTTT	CASSLGSLNQPQHF
TRBV12-3/TRBV12-4	TRBJ1-5	NA	NA	TGTGCCAGCAGTTCTGAAGTCGGTTGGGGGCAGCCCCAGCATTTT	CASSSEVGWGQPQHF
TRBV20-1	TRBJ1-1	NA	NA	TGCAGTGCTAGGGGGAACACTGAAGCTTTCTTT	CSARGNTEAFF
TRBV12-3/TRBV12-4	TRBJ2-7	once	TRBD1	TGTGCCAGCAGTTCCCGGACAGGGGGCAACGAGCAGTACTTC	CASSSRTGGNEQYF
TRBV9	TRBJ2-7	NA	TRBD2	TGTGCCAGCAGCGTCAGCGGGAGGACCAACGAGCAGTACTTC	CASSVSGRTNEQYF
TRBV4-1	TRBJ2-5	once	NA	TGCGCCAGCAGCCAAGATAGGCAGGGGGAGACCCAGTACTTC	CASSQDRQGETQYF
TRBV7-9	TRBJ2-1	NA	NA	TGTGCCAGCAGCTTCAGGGGAAACTACAATGAGCAGTTCTTC	CASSFRGNYNEQFF
TRBV2	TRBJ1-1	NA	NA	TGTGCCAGCAGTGATCGGCCAAACACTGAAGCTTTCTTT	CASSDRPNTEAFF
TRBV30	TRBJ2-3	NA	NA	TGTGCCTGGAGTCTGGGGGGGCCCACGCAGTATTTT	CAWSLGGPTQYF
TRBV12-5	TRBJ2-6	NA	NA	TGTGCTAGTGGTCCCACAGCCACTGGGGCCAACGTCCTGACTTTC	CASGPTATGANVLTF
TRBV13	TRBJ1-2	NA	NA	TGTGCCAGCAGTCGGACGGAATCCTATGGCTACACCTTC	CASSRTESYGYTF
TRBV15	TRBJ2-1	NA	NA	TGTGCCACCAGCATTGGAAAGGCAATGAGCTCCTACAATGAGCAGTTCTTC	CATSIGKAMSSYNEQFF
TRBV28	TRBJ2-2	NA	NA	TGTGCCAGCAGTTACTCAACCGCGGGCACCGGGGAGCTGTTTTTT	CASSYSTAGTGELFF
TRBV5-6	TRBJ2-5	NA	NA	TGTGCCAGCAGCTGGGCAGGCCAAGAGACCCAGTACTTC	CASSWAGQETQYF
TRBV30	TRBJ1-5	NA	TRBD1	TGTGCCTGGAGTGCTCCAGCCCGACAGGGTTATAGCAATCAGCCCCAGCATTTT	CAWSAPARQGYSNQPQHF
TRBV5-6	TRBJ2-3	NA	NA	TGTGCCAGCAGCTTGCTCCCAGATACGCAGTATTTT	CASSLLPDTQYF
TRBV19	TRBJ1-3	NA	TRBD1	TGTGCCAGTAGCCACAGGGGGCAGGGAAACACCATATATTTT	CASSHRGQGNTIYF